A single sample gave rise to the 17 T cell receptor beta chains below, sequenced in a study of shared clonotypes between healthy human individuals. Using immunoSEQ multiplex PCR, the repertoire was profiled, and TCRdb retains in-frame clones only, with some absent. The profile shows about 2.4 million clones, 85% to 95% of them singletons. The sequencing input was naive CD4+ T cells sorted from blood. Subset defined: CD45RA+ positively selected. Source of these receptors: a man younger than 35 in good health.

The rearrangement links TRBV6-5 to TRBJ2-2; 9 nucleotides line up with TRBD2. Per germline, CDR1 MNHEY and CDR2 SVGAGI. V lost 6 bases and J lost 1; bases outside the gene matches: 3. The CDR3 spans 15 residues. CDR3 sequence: CASSRAGGNTGELFF. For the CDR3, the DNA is TGTGCCAGCAGCCGAGCGGGGGGGAACACCGGGGAGCTGTTTTTT.

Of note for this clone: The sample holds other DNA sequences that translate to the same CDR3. The CDR3 spells CASSLVGSYNEQFF. For the CDR3, the DNA is TGTGCCAGCAGCTTAGTAGGTAGCTACAATGAGCAGTTCTTC. The chain carries TRBV7-2 and TRBJ2-1; D unclear. Germline CDR1 reads SGHTA; CDR2 reads FQGNSA. Between the trimmed V and J ends, which lost 1 base and 3 bases, there was a span of 7 bases. The CDR3 has 14 residues. The variable domain in full, with the rest retrieved from reference TRBV7-2 and TRBJ2-1, is GAGVSQSPSNKVTEKGKDVELRCDPISGHTALYWYRQSLGQGLEFLIYFQGNSAPDKSGLPSDRFSAERTGGSVSTLTIQRTQQEDSAVYLCASSLVGSYNEQFFGPGTRLTVL.

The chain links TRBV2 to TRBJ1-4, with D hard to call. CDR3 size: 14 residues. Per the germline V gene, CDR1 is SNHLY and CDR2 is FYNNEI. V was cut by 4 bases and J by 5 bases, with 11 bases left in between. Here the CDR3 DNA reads TGTGCCAGCAGTGCGGACCTTGGGAATGAAAAACTGTTTTTT. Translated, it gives CASSADLGNEKLFF.

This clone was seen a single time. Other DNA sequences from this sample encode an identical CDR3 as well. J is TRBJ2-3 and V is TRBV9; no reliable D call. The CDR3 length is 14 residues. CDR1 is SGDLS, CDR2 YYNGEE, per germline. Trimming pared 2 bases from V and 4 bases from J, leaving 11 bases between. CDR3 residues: CASSVGGGSDTQYF. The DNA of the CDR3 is TGTGCCAGCAGCGTCGGTGGTGGGTCAGATACGCAGTATTTT.

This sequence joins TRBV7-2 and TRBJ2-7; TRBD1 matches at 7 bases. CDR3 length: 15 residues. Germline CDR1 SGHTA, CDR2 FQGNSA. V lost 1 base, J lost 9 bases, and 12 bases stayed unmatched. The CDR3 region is CASSLGGTASGRQYF. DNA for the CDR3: TGTGCCAGCAGCTTAGGAGGGACAGCCAGCGGAAGGCAGTACTTC.

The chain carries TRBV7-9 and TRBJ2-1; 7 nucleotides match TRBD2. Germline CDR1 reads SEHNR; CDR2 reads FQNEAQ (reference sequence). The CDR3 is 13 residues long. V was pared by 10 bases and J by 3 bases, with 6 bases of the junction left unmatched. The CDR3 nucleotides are TGTGCCATAGAAGGGACTAACTACAATGAGCAGTTCTTC. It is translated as CAIEGTNYNEQFF.

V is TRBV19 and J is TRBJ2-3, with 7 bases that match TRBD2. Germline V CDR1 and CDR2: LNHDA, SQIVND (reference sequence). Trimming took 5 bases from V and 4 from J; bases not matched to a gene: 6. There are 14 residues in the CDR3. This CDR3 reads CASSSGGSADTQYF. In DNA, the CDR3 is TGTGCCAGTAGTTCGGGAGGTAGCGCAGATACGCAGTATTTT.

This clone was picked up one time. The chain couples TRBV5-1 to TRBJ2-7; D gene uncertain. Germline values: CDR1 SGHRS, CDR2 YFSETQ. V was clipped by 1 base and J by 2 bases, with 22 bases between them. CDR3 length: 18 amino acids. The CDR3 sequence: CASSLITDEPNKAYEQYF. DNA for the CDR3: TGCGCCAGCAGCTTGATTACAGATGAACCAAACAAAGCCTACGAGCAGTACTTC.

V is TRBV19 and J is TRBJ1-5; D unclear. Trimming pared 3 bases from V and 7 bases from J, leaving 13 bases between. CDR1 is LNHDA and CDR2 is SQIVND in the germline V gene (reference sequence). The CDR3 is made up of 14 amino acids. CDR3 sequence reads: CASSMRAPVQPQHF. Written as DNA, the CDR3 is TGTGCCAGTAGTATGCGGGCCCCGGTGCAGCCCCAGCATTTT.

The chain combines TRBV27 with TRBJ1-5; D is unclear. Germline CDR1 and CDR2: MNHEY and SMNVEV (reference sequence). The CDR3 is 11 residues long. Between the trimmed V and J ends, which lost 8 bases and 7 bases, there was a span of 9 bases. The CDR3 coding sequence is TGTGCCAGCGAGGTTGGGCAGCCCCAGCATTTT. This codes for CASEVGQPQHF.

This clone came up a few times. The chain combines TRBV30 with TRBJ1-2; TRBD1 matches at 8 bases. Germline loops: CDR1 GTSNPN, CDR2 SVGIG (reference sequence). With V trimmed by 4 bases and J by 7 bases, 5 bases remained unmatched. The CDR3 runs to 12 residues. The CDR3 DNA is TGTGCCTGGACCCAGGGGGCGAGTGGCTACACCTTC. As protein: CAWTQGASGYTF.

CDR3 bases: TGTGCCAGTAGTTCGGGTTTGGTGGGCAATCAGCCCCAGCATTTT. It translates to CASSSGLVGNQPQHF. V is TRBV19 and J is TRBJ1-5; unclear D gene. Deletions cut 5 bases from V and 2 bases from J, with 13 bases between. The CDR3 is 15 amino acids. The germline V gene has CDR1 LNHDA and CDR2 SQIVND (reference sequence).

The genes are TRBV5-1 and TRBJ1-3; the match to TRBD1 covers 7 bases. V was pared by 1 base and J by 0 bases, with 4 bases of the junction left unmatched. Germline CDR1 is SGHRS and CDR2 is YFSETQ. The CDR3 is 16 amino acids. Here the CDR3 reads CASSLTGASSGNTIYF. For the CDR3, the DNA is TGCGCCAGCAGCTTGACAGGGGCTTCCTCTGGAAACACCATATATTTT.

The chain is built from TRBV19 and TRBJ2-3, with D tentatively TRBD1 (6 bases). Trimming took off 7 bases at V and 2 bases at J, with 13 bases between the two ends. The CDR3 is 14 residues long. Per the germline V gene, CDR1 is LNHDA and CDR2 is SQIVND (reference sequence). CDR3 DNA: TGTGCCAGTATGACAGGATACCTCACAGATACGCAGTATTTT. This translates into CASMTGYLTDTQYF.

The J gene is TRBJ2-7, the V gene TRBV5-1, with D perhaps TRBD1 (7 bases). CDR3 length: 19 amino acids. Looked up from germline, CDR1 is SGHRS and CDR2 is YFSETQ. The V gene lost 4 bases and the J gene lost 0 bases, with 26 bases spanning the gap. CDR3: CASSTAGTADYRSSYEQYF. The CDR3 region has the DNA TGCGCCAGCAGCACCGCGGGGACAGCTGATTATAGGAGCTCCTACGAGCAGTACTTC. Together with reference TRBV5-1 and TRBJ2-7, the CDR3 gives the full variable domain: KAGVTQTPRYLIKTRGQQVTLSCSPISGHRSVSWYQQTPGQGLQFLFEYFSETQRNKGNFPGRFSGRQFSNSRSEMNVSTLELGDSALYLCASSTAGTADYRSSYEQYFGPGTRLTVT.

CDR3 sequence reads: CASSGRVAYNEQFF. In nucleotides, the CDR3 is TGTGCCAGCAGTGGAAGGGTCGCCTACAATGAGCAGTTCTTC. V is TRBV6-5 and J is TRBJ2-1; D call uncertain. This CDR3 is 14 amino acids long. Trimming cost V 5 bases and J 2 bases, with 10 bases left between them. Germline CDR1 and CDR2: MNHEY and SVGAGI.

CDR3 amino acids: CASSPHDRSYEQYF. CDR3 coding DNA: TGTGCCAGCAGTCCGCACGACCGCTCATACGAGCAGTACTTC. This chain uses TRBV28 with TRBJ2-7; D not certain. Trimming took off 5 bases at V and 4 bases at J, with 15 bases between the two ends. Germline lookup yields CDR1 MDHEN and CDR2 SYDVKM. The CDR3 consists of 14 residues. The full variable domain, completed using reference TRBV28 and TRBJ2-7, is DVKVTQSSRYLVKRTGEKVFLECVQDMDHENMFWYRQDPGLGLRLIYFSYDVKMKEKGDIPEGYSVSREKKERFSLILESASTNQTSMYLCASSPHDRSYEQYFGPGTRLTVT.